A selection of T cell receptor beta chains follows, all from one sample in a study of T cells in Graves' hyperthyroidism and ophthalmopathy. A single record per CDR3 protein comes from TCRdb applying MiXCR to the multiplex PCR reads. Counted here are about 37,000 distinct CDR3 sequences, 50% to 55% occurring once; the ten biggest clones make up roughly 16%. Material for sequencing was blood. These receptors originate from a man aged 40-55 years with Graves' ophthalmopathy. CDR3s include the opening cysteine and the closing phenylalanine or tryptophan. The D gene is left open where the match is weak. Clone size is shown for a subset of rows, as once, few, many or a class of expanded clone.

d_gene	v_gene	j_gene	abundance	CDR3aa	CDR3nt
TRBD1	TRBV9	TRBJ2-1	many	CASSSRDSPYNEQFF	TGTGCCAGCAGCTCCCGGGACAGCCCTTACAATGAGCAGTTCTTC
.	TRBV29-1	TRBJ2-2	.	CSVEVAGELFF	TGCAGCGTTGAAGTAGCCGGGGAGCTGTTTTTT
TRBD1	TRBV6-5	TRBJ2-3	.	CASSRDRGLGTDTQYF	TGTGCCAGCAGTCGGGACAGGGGGCTGGGCACGGATACGCAGTATTTT
.	TRBV5-5	TRBJ1-4	.	CASSPGREKLFF	TGTGCCAGCAGTCCAGGTCGTGAAAAACTGTTTTTT
TRBD2	TRBV20-1	TRBJ2-5	.	CSATSGTQTYF	TGCAGTGCCACTAGCGGGACACAGACGTACTTC
TRBD2	TRBV3-1	TRBJ2-1	many	CASSRRGGAGDNEQFF	TGTGCCAGCAGCCGCCGCGGGGGAGCGGGGGACAATGAGCAGTTCTTC
TRBD1	TRBV6-2/TRBV6-3	TRBJ2-1	many	CASNRGRDRGLVEQFF	TGTGCCAGCAATAGGGGTAGGGACAGGGGGCTGGTTGAGCAGTTCTTC
.	TRBV20-1	TRBJ2-7	many	CSVRPPGTPWEQYF	TGCAGTGTTAGACCCCCGGGGACACCTTGGGAGCAGTACTTC
.	TRBV12-3/TRBV12-4	TRBJ2-3	.	CATRSTDTQYF	TGTGCCACTAGAAGCACAGATACGCAGTATTTT
.	TRBV3-1	TRBJ2-7	many	CASSSRSYEQYF	TGTGCCAGCAGCAGCCGTTCTTACGAGCAGTACTTC
.	TRBV25-1	TRBJ2-1	.	CASSEVAASYNEQFF	TGTGCCAGCAGTGAGGTAGCGGCTTCCTACAATGAGCAGTTCTTC
.	TRBV4-1	TRBJ2-5	many	CASSQGVRGMEETQYF	TGCGCCAGCAGCCAAGGAGTACGGGGGATGGAAGAGACCCAGTACTTC
TRBD1	TRBV28	TRBJ1-5	many	CASRLLRGQVYQPQHF	TGTGCCAGCAGGCTATTGCGGGGACAGGTTTATCAGCCCCAGCATTTT
.	TRBV7-8	TRBJ2-1	.	CASSKTGREQFF	TGTGCCAGCAGCAAAACAGGGCGTGAGCAGTTCTTC
TRBD2	TRBV20-1	TRBJ2-3	.	CSVLSGRAEDTQYF	TGCAGTGTTCTTAGCGGGAGGGCCGAAGATACGCAGTATTTT
.	TRBV3-1	TRBJ1-4	many	CASSHLGQGGLFF	TGTGCCAGCAGCCATCTCGGTCAAGGCGGACTGTTTTTT
.	TRBV29-1	TRBJ1-1	.	CSVVIAGSLFF	TGCAGCGTTGTCATAGCCGGCAGTCTTTTCTTT
TRBD2	TRBV19	TRBJ2-1	.	CASSIEAGVRNEQFF	TGTGCCAGTAGTATAGAAGCGGGAGTGAGGAATGAGCAGTTCTTC
.	TRBV5-8	TRBJ1-5	many	CASRPRRSNQPQHF	TGTGCCAGCCGCCCCCGGCGGAGCAATCAGCCCCAGCATTTT
.	TRBV18	TRBJ1-5	.	CASSPARAGTGQPQHF	TGTGCCAGCTCACCAGCCCGAGCAGGGACGGGTCAGCCCCAGCATTTT
.	TRBV5-4	TRBJ1-5	.	CASSLGGSSNQPQHF	TGTGCCAGCAGCTTGGGCGGGAGTAGCAATCAGCCCCAGCATTTT
.	TRBV7-2	TRBJ2-3	medium-sized	CASSRSADTQYF	TGTGCCAGCAGCAGGAGCGCAGATACGCAGTATTTT
.	TRBV7-6	TRBJ1-1	.	CASSLWLAGNTEAFF	TGTGCCAGCAGCTTATGGCTAGCGGGGAACACCGAAGCTTTCTTT
TRBD1	TRBV30	TRBJ1-4	many	CAWTGGDEKLFF	TGTGCCTGGACAGGGGGAGACGAAAAACTGTTTTTT
.	TRBV2	TRBJ1-6	.	CASSGTANLGLHF	TGTGCCAGCAGTGGGACAGCTAATCTAGGCCTCCACTTT
.	TRBV4-2	TRBJ1-4	many	CASSQLQGYNEKLFF	TGTGCCAGCAGCCAGTTACAGGGTTATAATGAAAAACTGTTTTTT
.	TRBV9	TRBJ1-5	many	CASSPGGADNQPQHF	TGTGCCAGCAGCCCGGGGGGGGCGGACAATCAGCCCCAGCATTTT
TRBD1	TRBV14	TRBJ2-5	.	CASSQEGQRETQYF	TGTGCCAGCAGCCAAGAGGGACAGAGGGAGACCCAGTACTTC
.	TRBV4-1	TRBJ1-2	many	CASSYGQMNYGYTF	TGCGCCAGCAGCTATGGACAGATGAACTATGGCTACACCTTC
TRBD2	TRBV5-1	TRBJ2-3	many	CASSLAPLAGGTDTQYF	TGCGCCAGCAGCTTGGCACCACTAGCGGGCGGTACAGATACGCAGTATTTT